Here is one TCR beta chain with its context. What it binds is not known. The data are from a study of T cells in localized non-small cell lung cancer. Study-wide points: Exceeding tumor, uninvolved adjacent lung had the highest T cell clonality. Adjacent lung was found to contain a median about 62 of the top 100 tumor clones. Because researchers sequenced only one region of the tumor, heterogeneity is still possible. Longer overall survival associated with higher blood T cell density; shorter survival with higher adjacent-lung clonality.

The CDR3 loop spans 14 amino acids. Germline V gene sequence: CDR1 SGHNT, CDR2 YYREEE (reference sequence). Trimming cost V 4 bases and J 6 bases; bases outside gene matches: 7. Sequenced by immunoSEQ multiplex PCR; TCRdb stores in-frame clones only, minus some. The sample carries more than 15,000 clones, about 88% recorded once. The clonotype was recovered from a female donor over 55 with stage III squamous cell lung carcinoma. J is TRBJ2-3 and V is TRBV5-4, with 8 bases lining up with TRBD2. Material: peripheral blood, obtained before any cancer treatment. The CDR3: CASSTGGPWDTQYF. For the CDR3, the DNA is TGTGCCAGCAGCACGGGGGGGCCTTGGGATACGCAGTATTTT. Looking up the rest from reference TRBV5-4 and TRBJ2-3 gives the full variable domain: ETGVTQSPTHLIKTRGQQVTLRCSSQSGHNTVSWYQQALGQGPQFIFQYYREEENGRGNFPPRFSGLQFPNYSSELNVNALELDDSALYLCASSTGGPWDTQYFGPGTRLTVL.